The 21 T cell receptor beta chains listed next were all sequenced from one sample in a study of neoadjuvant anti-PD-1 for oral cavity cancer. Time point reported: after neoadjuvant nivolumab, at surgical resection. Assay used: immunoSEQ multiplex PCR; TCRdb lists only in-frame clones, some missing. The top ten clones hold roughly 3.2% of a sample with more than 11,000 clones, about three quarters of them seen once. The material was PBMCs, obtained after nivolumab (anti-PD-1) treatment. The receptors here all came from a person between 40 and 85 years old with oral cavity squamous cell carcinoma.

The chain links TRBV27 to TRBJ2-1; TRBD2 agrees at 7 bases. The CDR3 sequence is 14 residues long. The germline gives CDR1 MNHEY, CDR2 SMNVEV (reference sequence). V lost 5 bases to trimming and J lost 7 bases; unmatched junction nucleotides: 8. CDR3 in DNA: TGTGCCAGCAGTCGCGGACTAGGAGGGAATGAGCAGTTCTTC. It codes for CASSRGLGGNEQFF.

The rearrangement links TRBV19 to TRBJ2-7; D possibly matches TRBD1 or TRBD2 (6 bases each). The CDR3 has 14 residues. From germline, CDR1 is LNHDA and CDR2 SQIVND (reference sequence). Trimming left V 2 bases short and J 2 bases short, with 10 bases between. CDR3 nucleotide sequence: TGTGCCAGTAGTATATCAGGGGAGGCCTACGAGCAGTACTTC. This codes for CASSISGEAYEQYF.

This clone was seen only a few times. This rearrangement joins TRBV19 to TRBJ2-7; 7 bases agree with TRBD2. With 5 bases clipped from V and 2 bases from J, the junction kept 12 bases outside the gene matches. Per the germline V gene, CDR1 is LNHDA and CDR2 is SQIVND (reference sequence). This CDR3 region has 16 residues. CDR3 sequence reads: CASSSQESGVPYEQYF. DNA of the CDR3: TGTGCCAGTAGTTCTCAGGAAAGCGGGGTCCCCTACGAGCAGTACTTC.

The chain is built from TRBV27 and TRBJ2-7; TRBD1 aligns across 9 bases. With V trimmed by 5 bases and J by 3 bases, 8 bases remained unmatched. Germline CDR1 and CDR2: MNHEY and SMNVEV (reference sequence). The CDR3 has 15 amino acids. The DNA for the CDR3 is TGTGCCAGCAGTACCCCGGGGACAGGGAACTACGAGCAGTACTTC. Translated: CASSTPGTGNYEQYF.

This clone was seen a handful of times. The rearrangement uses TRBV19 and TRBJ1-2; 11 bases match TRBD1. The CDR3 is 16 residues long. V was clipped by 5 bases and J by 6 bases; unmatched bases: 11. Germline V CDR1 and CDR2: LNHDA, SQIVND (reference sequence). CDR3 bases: TGTGCCAGTAGTCGCGGACAGGGGGCGCGAGTCAATGGCTACACCTTC. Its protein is CASSRGQGARVNGYTF.

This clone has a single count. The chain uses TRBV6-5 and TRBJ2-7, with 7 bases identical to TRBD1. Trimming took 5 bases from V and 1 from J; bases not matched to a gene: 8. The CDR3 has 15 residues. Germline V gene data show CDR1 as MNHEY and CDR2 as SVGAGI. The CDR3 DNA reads TGTGCCAGCAGTCGGGCCCGGGACAGTTCCTACGAGCAGTACTTC. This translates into CASSRARDSSYEQYF.

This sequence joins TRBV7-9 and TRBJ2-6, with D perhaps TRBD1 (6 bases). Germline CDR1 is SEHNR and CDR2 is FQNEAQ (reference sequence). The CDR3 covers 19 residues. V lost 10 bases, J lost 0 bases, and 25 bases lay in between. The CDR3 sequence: CAILLRTGTPNSGANVLTF. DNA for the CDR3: TGTGCCATCCTACTGAGAACCGGGACACCTAACTCTGGGGCCAACGTCCTGACTTTC.

This CDR3 is CASRRGGPTNEKLFF. CDR3 bases: TGTGCCAGCCGCAGAGGAGGGCCCACTAATGAAAAACTGTTTTTT. V usage is TRBV19 and J usage is TRBJ1-4; D unclear. This CDR3 is built from 15 residues. Germline CDR1 LNHDA, CDR2 SQIVND (reference sequence). Trimming took off 9 bases at V and 2 bases at J, with 16 bases between the two ends.

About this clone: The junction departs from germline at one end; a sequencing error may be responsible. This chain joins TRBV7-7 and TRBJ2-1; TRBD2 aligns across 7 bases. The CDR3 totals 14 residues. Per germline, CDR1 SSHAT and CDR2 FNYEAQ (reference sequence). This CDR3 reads CASSLAPGGNEQFF. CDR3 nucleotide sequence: TGTGCTAGCAGCTTAGCGCCGGGGGGCAATGAGCAGTTCTTC.

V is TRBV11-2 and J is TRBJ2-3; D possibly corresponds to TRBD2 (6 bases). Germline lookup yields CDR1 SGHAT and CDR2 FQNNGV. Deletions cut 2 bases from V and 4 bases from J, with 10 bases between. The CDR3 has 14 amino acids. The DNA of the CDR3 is TGTGCCAGCAGCTTACCCGGGAGCCCAGATACGCAGTATTTT. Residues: CASSLPGSPDTQYF.

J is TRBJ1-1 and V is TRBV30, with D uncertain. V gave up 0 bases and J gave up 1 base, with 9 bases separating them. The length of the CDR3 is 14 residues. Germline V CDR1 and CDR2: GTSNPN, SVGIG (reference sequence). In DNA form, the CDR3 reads TGTGCCTGGAGTGTATCCCTAGCGAACACTGAAGCTTTCTTT. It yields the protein CAWSVSLANTEAFF. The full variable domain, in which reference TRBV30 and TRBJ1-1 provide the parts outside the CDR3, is SQTIHQWPATLVQPVGSPLSLECTVEGTSNPNLYWYRQAAGRGLQLLFYSVGIGQISSEVPQNLSASRPQDRQFILSSKKLLLSDSGFYLCAWSVSLANTEAFFGQGTRLTVV.

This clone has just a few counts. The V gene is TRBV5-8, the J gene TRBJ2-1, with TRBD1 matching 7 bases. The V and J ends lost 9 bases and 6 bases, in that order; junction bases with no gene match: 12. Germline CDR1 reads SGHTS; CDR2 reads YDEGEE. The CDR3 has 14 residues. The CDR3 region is CANPRQGLFNEQFF. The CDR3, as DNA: TGTGCCAACCCTCGACAGGGTCTCTTCAATGAGCAGTTCTTC. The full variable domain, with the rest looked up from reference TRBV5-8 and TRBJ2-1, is EAGVTQSPTHLIKTRGQQATLRCSPISGHTSVYWYQQALGLGLQFLLWYDEGEERNRGNFPPRFSGRQFPNYSSELNVNALELEDSALYLCANPRQGLFNEQFFGPGTRLTVL.

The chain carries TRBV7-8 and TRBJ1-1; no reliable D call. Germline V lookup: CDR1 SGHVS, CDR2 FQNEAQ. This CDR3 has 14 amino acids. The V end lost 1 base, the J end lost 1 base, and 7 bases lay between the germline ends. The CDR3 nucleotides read TGTGCCAGCAGCTTAGGGACGGGGAACACTGAAGCTTTCTTT. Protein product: CASSLGTGNTEAFF.

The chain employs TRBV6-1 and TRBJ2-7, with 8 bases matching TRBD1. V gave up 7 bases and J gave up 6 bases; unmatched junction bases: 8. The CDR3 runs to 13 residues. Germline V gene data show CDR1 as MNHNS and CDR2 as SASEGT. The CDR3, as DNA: TGTGCCAGCATTGGGACAGGTTTCGGCGAGCAGTACTTC. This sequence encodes CASIGTGFGEQYF.

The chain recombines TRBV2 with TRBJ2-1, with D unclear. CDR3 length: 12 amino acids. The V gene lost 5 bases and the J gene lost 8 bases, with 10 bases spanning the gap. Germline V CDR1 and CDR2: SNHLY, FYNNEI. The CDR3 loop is CASSSLMDEQFF. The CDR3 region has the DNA TGTGCCAGCAGTTCCCTTATGGATGAGCAGTTCTTC.

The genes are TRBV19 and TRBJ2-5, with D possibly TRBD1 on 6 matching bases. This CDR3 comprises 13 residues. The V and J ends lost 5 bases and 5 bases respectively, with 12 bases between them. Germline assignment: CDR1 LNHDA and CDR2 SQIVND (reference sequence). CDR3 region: CASSSTGFETQYF. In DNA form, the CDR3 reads TGTGCCAGTAGTTCGACAGGCTTCGAGACCCAGTACTTC.

CDR3 protein: CASSPGGTPGTEAFF. The CDR3 nucleotides are TGTGCCAGTAGCCCCGGGGGGACACCGGGTACTGAAGCTTTCTTT. The J gene is TRBJ1-1, the V gene TRBV19, with D possibly TRBD1 on 6 matching bases. Germline CDR1 and CDR2: LNHDA and SQIVND (reference sequence). The CDR3 loop spans 15 amino acids. The V end was cut by 6 bases, the J end by 5 bases, with 19 bases between.

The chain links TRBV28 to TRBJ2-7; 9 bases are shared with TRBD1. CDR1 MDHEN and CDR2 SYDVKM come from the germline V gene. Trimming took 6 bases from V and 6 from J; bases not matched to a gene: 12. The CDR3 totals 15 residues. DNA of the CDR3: TGTGCCAGCAGACCTTCGACAGGGGGGTCCGCCGAGCAGTACTTC. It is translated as CASRPSTGGSAEQYF.

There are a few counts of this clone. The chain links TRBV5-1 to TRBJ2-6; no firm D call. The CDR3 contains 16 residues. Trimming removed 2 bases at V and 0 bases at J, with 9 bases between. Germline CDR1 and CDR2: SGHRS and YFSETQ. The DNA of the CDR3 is TGCGCCAGCAGCTTTGGCGGCAGCTCTGGGGCCAACGTCCTGACTTTC. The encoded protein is CASSFGGSSGANVLTF.

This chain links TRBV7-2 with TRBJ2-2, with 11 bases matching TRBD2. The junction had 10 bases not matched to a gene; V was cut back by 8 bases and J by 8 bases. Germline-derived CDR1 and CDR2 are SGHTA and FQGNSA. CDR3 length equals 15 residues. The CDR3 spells CASAPGTSGLGELFF. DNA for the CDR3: TGTGCCAGCGCGCCCGGGACTAGCGGCCTAGGGGAGCTGTTTTTT.

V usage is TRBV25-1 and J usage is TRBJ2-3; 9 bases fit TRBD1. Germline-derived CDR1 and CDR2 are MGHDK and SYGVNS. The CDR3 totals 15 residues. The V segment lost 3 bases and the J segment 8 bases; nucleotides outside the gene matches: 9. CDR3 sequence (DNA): TGTGCCAGCAGTGACTCTGGACAGGGGCTGGGTACGCAGTATTTT. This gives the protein CASSDSGQGLGTQYF.